The clone carrying this TCR beta chain has at least ten counts. Generated by immunoSEQ multiplex PCR, the TCRdb table keeps only in-frame clones and is missing some. Of 300,000 to 350,000 clones listed, 70% to 90% are singletons. These data come from a study of blood T cell repertoires in COVID-19. The overall study: The analysed material was cDNA or gDNA that came from T cells, B-cell-depleted T cells, or PBMCs.

Between the trimmed V and J ends, which lost 6 bases and 2 bases, there was a span of 15 bases. The V gene's germline CDR1 is MNHEY and CDR2 SVGEGT. The CDR3 runs 15 residues. Participants spanned ages roughly 18 to 90 years and resided in about 25 US areas. Sample: PBMCs or T cells enriched from blood (not recorded which). The V and J genes are TRBV6-2 or TRBV6-3 and TRBJ2-3; the D gene is possibly TRBD1 (6 bases). The origin of this receptor is a young man who had recovered from COVID-19. The DNA for the CDR3 is TGTGCCAGCAGCCAGGGGTCCTCCCACACAGATACGCAGTATTTT. It specifies CASSQGSSHTDTQYF.